Listed below are T cell receptor beta chains from one sample, sequenced in a study of cytomegalovirus exposure and HLA in healthy donors. The repertoire was sequenced with immunoSEQ multiplex PCR; TCRdb's copy has only in-frame clones and lacks some. Here the sample spans roughly 200,000 clones, 83% being singletons. Input material: PBMCs. These receptors originate from a man between 45 and 60 years old in good health and CMV-seronegative. CDR3s include the opening cysteine and the closing phenylalanine or tryptophan. The order of the fields is J gene, D gene, V gene, clone size, CDR3 DNA, CDR3 protein. A D gene is named only where the DNA matches it firmly. The size entry is marked missing in some rows and otherwise reads once, few, many or a size class.

>TRBJ2-7|NA|TRBV5-6|NA
TGTGCCAGCAGCCAAACCTACAGGGATCCCCCCTACGAGCAGTACTTC
CASSQTYRDPPYEQYF
>TRBJ1-2|NA|TRBV6-1|NA
TGTGCCAGCAGTGACAGGGCGGACTATGGCTACACCTTC
CASSDRADYGYTF
>TRBJ1-5|TRBD1|TRBV6-1|few
TGTGCCAGCAGGGACTGGACAGGGGACCATCAGCCCCAGCATTTT
CASRDWTGDHQPQHF
>TRBJ1-5|TRBD1|TRBV27|NA
TGTGCCAGCTCCCCCCGGACAGGGAACACTCAGCCCCAGCATTTT
CASSPRTGNTQPQHF
>TRBJ1-2|NA|TRBV29-1|NA
TGCAGCGTTCAGTGGGGGCGGCAGGGCTACACCTTC
CSVQWGRQGYTF
>TRBJ2-1|TRBD1|TRBV11-3|NA
TGTGCCAGCAGCTACAGGGGTTGGGACAATGAGCAGTTCTTC
CASSYRGWDNEQFF
>TRBJ2-3|TRBD1|TRBV9|once
TGTGCCAGCAGCGTAGAGGGGGCGCATTCAGATACGCAGTATTTT
CASSVEGAHSDTQYF
>TRBJ1-4|TRBD1|TRBV10-2|NA
TGCGCCAGCAAGGGACAGGGAATTTATGAAAAACTGTTTTTT
CASKGQGIYEKLFF
>TRBJ2-7|NA|TRBV6-5|NA
TGTGCCAGCAGTTACGGTCGGTACGCTTACGAGCAGTACTTC
CASSYGRYAYEQYF
>TRBJ1-5|TRBD1|TRBV28|once
TGTGCCAGCAGTTCCTCGGGACAGGGGGCAGGTCAGCCCCAGCATTTT
CASSSSGQGAGQPQHF
>TRBJ1-1|TRBD1|TRBV18|NA
TGTGCCAGCTCACCAACCGGGACAGGAACTGAAGCTTTCTTT
CASSPTGTGTEAFF
>TRBJ1-2|NA|TRBV15|NA
TGTGCCACCGGCAGAGGTGAGGGTTCCACCTATGGCTACACCTTC
CATGRGEGSTYGYTF
>TRBJ1-1|TRBD1|TRBV27|NA
TGTGCCAGCAGTTTATACGGGACAGGGGCGCGGAACACTGAAGCTTTCTTT
CASSLYGTGARNTEAFF
>TRBJ2-7|TRBD1|TRBV4-1|once
TGCGCCAGCAGCCAAGTGGACAGGGTTGGCTACGAGCAGTACTTC
CASSQVDRVGYEQYF
>TRBJ2-5|NA|TRBV23-1|few
TGCGCCAGCAGTCGTGGGGGGGGCTGGCAGACCCAGTACTTC
CASSRGGGWQTQYF
>TRBJ1-4|NA|TRBV19|NA
TGTGCCAGTAGTATGAGTTCAACTAATGAAAAACTGTTTTTT
CASSMSSTNEKLFF
>TRBJ1-5|NA|TRBV5-8|few
TGTGCCAGCAGACTACGATATAGCAATCAGCCCCAGCATTTT
CASRLRYSNQPQHF
>TRBJ1-1|NA|TRBV23-1|NA
TGCGCCAGCAGTCAATCCGCAGGGAATACGGTTAAAATTGAAGCTTTCTTT
CASSQSAGNTVKIEAFF
>TRBJ2-5|NA|TRBV2|NA
TGTGCCAGCAAATTTAACAGGGTCGGTGAGCAGTACTTC
CASKFNRVGEQYF
>TRBJ2-7|NA|TRBV18|NA
TGTGCCAGCTCACCTCAGCAGGGATTAGACGAGCAGTACTTC
CASSPQQGLDEQYF
>TRBJ1-4|NA|TRBV2|NA
TGTGCCAGCAGGCGGGAGGCCGAAAAACTGTTTTTT
CASRREAEKLFF
>TRBJ2-7|NA|TRBV28|NA
TGTGCCAGCAGTGCAGGGTACGAGCAGTACTTC
CASSAGYEQYF
>TRBJ2-1|NA|TRBV30|NA
TGTGCCTGGAGTTCCGGGTCTTCCTACAATGAGCAGTTCTTC
CAWSSGSSYNEQFF
>TRBJ2-3|NA|TRBV4-2|NA
TGTGCCAGCAGCCAAGAAACGGGGTGGGCAGATACGCAGTATTTT
CASSQETGWADTQYF
>TRBJ2-7|TRBD1|TRBV4-2|NA
TGTGCCAGCAGCCAAGGGGACAGCGAGAACTACGAGCAGTACTTC
CASSQGDSENYEQYF
>TRBJ2-7|TRBD2|TRBV20-1|NA
TGCAGCGGACTAGCGGGAGCCGAGCAGTACTTC
CSGLAGAEQYF
>TRBJ2-7|TRBD1|TRBV28|NA
TGTGCCAGCAGTGGGACAGGGGCGACCTACGAGCAGTACTTC
CASSGTGATYEQYF
>TRBJ1-4|NA|TRBV5-5|NA
TGTGCCAGCAGCTTGGGGGGGGGTTTACGAGGTAATGAAAAACTGTTTTTT
CASSLGGGLRGNEKLFF
>TRBJ2-7|NA|TRBV19|NA
TGTGCCAGTAGTATAGGGCAGGCTTTCTACGAGCAGTACTTC
CASSIGQAFYEQYF
>TRBJ1-2|NA|TRBV5-4|NA
TGTGCCAGCAGCTTCCGCCATTCCGGGATGCCCTATGGCTACACCTTC
CASSFRHSGMPYGYTF
>TRBJ1-2|NA|TRBV11-1|NA
TGTGCCAGCAGCTTAGGCTTCCGCAGGGATCTCGATGGCTACACCTTC
CASSLGFRRDLDGYTF
>TRBJ1-1|TRBD1|TRBV18|NA
TGTGCCAGCTCACCGCTTGGGACAGGGATCTGGAACACTGAAGCTTTCTTT
CASSPLGTGIWNTEAFF
>TRBJ2-2|TRBD2|TRBV25-1|NA
TGTGCCAGCAGTGAATATGAAGGTAGCGGGGGGCCGTCCGGGGAGCTGTTTTTT
CASSEYEGSGGPSGELFF
>TRBJ2-7|NA|TRBV2|NA
TGTGCCAGCAGTCCGGACGGGGGAGTTCGAGAGCAGTACTTC
CASSPDGGVREQYF
>TRBJ2-1|TRBD2|TRBV5-1|NA
TGCGCCAGCAGATCTACTAGCGGGATCGACAATGAGCAGTTCTTC
CASRSTSGIDNEQFF
>TRBJ1-2|NA|TRBV7-9|NA
TGTGCCAGCAGCTTAGCCGGGGGGAATGGCTACACCTTC
CASSLAGGNGYTF
>TRBJ1-5|TRBD1|TRBV6-1|NA
TGTGCCAGCTTGGGCAGGGGGCACTTGGGTCAGCCCCAGCATTTT
CASLGRGHLGQPQHF
>TRBJ1-1|NA|TRBV27|once
TGTGCCAGCAGCCCGACCCTAAGAGGGCGGGCTTTCTTT
CASSPTLRGRAFF
>TRBJ2-7|TRBD1|TRBV19|NA
TGTGCCAGTGGGGACAGGGGACAGTACTTC
CASGDRGQYF
>TRBJ2-1|TRBD1|TRBV6-5|NA
TGTGCCAGCAGACCGGGACAGGGGTTTAATGAGCAGTTCTTC
CASRPGQGFNEQFF
>TRBJ2-5|TRBD2|TRBV6-1|NA
TGTGCCAGCAGTGAATGGGCGGGAGGGGCTAAAGAGACCCAGTACTTC
CASSEWAGGAKETQYF
>TRBJ2-1|NA|TRBV25-1|NA
TGTGCCAGCAGTGACAGGGGCAATGAGCAGTTCTTC
CASSDRGNEQFF
>TRBJ2-3|NA|TRBV6-5|NA
TGTGCCAGCAGTTACTCGCGACAGACAGATACGCAGTATTTT
CASSYSRQTDTQYF
>TRBJ2-1|NA|TRBV9|NA
TGTGCCAGCAGCTTCCCCGGGACTCACTCCTACAATGAGCAGTTCTTC
CASSFPGTHSYNEQFF
>TRBJ2-7|TRBD1|TRBV27|NA
TGTGCCAGCAGTTTATTGGGTGACAGGGGATCCTACGAGCAGTACTTC
CASSLLGDRGSYEQYF
>TRBJ2-1|TRBD2|TRBV7-2|NA
TGTGCCAGCAGCCCCCAAACCGCGGGAGCAGGCAATGAGCAGTTCTTC
CASSPQTAGAGNEQFF
>TRBJ2-3|NA|TRBV30|NA
TGTGCCTGGAGTGTGGTCGGATCCGGGGATACGCAGTATTTT
CAWSVVGSGDTQYF
>TRBJ1-1|TRBD1|TRBV6-5|few
TGTGCCAGCAGTTACTCCGAGACAGGGACTGAAGCTTTCTTT
CASSYSETGTEAFF
>TRBJ2-3|TRBD2|TRBV19|NA
TGTGCCAGTATCGGCGGGAGCGGATCTAGCACAGATACGCAGTATTTT
CASIGGSGSSTDTQYF
>TRBJ1-5|NA|TRBV19|NA
TGTGCCAGTATCCCGGACTGGGGAGAGGGGCCCCAGCATTTT
CASIPDWGEGPQHF
>TRBJ1-1|TRBD1|TRBV7-9|few
TGTGCCAGCAGCTCGCAGGGGGCGCTGACTGAAGCTTTCTTT
CASSSQGALTEAFF
>TRBJ1-1|NA|TRBV2|once
TGTGCCAGCCAAGACAGATTAAACACTGAAGCTTTCTTT
CASQDRLNTEAFF
>TRBJ2-2|NA|TRBV6-1|NA
TGTGCCAGCGGATTGAGTCGGGTGAACACCGGGGAGCTGTTTTTT
CASGLSRVNTGELFF
>TRBJ2-5|TRBD2|TRBV4-1|NA
TGCGCCAGCAGCCCCCTGACTAGCGACCGAGAGACCCAGTACTTC
CASSPLTSDRETQYF